This TCR beta chain appears in the sequencing data of a study of shared clonotypes between healthy human individuals. The trim removed 3 bases at V and 3 bases at J, leaving 11 bases unmatched. Looked up from germline, CDR1 is SGHTA and CDR2 is FQGNSA. This CDR3 spans 18 amino acids. TCRdb's copy holds only in-frame clones and misses some; the assay was immunoSEQ multiplex PCR. The sample consists of around 370,000 clones, around 96% of them appearing once. The genes are TRBV7-2 and TRBJ2-3; 11 nucleotides agree with TRBD2. Material for sequencing was memory CD8+ T cells sorted from blood. Subset of the sample: CD45RO+ cells pooled with CCR7-negative TemRA cells. This clonotype was obtained from a man younger than 40 in good health. The CDR3 spells CASSFTLAGVARTDTQYF. The CDR3, as DNA: TGTGCCAGCAGCTTTACACTAGCGGGAGTCGCGAGGACAGATACGCAGTATTTT.